The rows below give T cell receptor beta chains drawn from one sample of a study of cytomegalovirus exposure and HLA in healthy donors. The data were produced by immunoSEQ multiplex PCR, yet TCRdb's version contains in-frame clones alone and is incomplete. The sample has about 58,000 clones; roughly 90% are singletons. The sample comprised PBMCs. These receptors originate from a man younger than 30 in good health and CMV-seronegative. Each CDR3 is given with its conserved first and last residue. D genes are given only for firm matches. Not every row has a clone size; where given, it reads once, few, many or a size class.

- TRBJ1-1 - TRBV4-1 CASSPGRQGTVTEAFF
- TRBJ1-3 - TRBV9 CASSATEPGNTIYF
- TRBJ2-2 - TRBV5-1 CASRLTRSNTGELFF
- TRBJ1-2 - TRBV7-9 CASSGGFMDGYTF
- TRBJ2-7 few TRBV11-2 CASSLVQKPYEQYF
TRBD2 TRBJ2-7 - TRBV7-8 CASRPATSGSSYEQYF
TRBD2 TRBJ2-2 - TRBV5-7 CASNGSWRETNTGELFF
TRBD1 TRBJ2-1 few TRBV30 CAWSVLGQGDNEQFF
- TRBJ1-2 - TRBV25-1 CASSPQGIGDGYTF
TRBD1 TRBJ2-7 - TRBV7-8 CASTLEAGQVYEQYF
- TRBJ1-1 - TRBV4-1 CASNKNPGSDTEAFF
- TRBJ1-2 - TRBV9 CASSGLEDGLYGYTF
TRBD1 TRBJ2-7 - TRBV5-1 CASSLNWDSTNYEQYF
- TRBJ2-3 - TRBV5-4 CASSSARASTDTQYF
- TRBJ2-7 - TRBV7-2 CASSFDTGSSYEQYF
- TRBJ1-2 - TRBV13 CASSLGIRGGDGYTF
TRBD1 TRBJ2-7 - TRBV6-1 CASEGTGAAYEQYF
- TRBJ2-2 - TRBV9 CASSVTVSGANTGELFF
- TRBJ1-4 - TRBV6-6 CASSLSSGGEKLFF
- TRBJ1-4 - TRBV30 CAFRGIEKLFF
TRBD2 TRBJ2-3 - TRBV19 CASRGLAESTDTQYF
TRBD2 TRBJ2-5 - TRBV15 CATSSSGSGLQETQYF
TRBD1 TRBJ1-1 - TRBV7-2 CASARDRDTEAFF
TRBD1 TRBJ2-7 - TRBV6-5 CASRHYRQGVNEQYF
- TRBJ2-1 - TRBV19 CASSISTPGRPQLARYNEQFF
- TRBJ2-1 - TRBV4-1 CASSQVERSANEQFF
TRBD2 TRBJ2-3 - TRBV13 CASSFSGRALDTDTQYF
TRBD2 TRBJ2-1 - TRBV19 CASSRTSGSPSEQFF
TRBD1 TRBJ2-2 - TRBV19 CASSIGQVAGELFF
TRBD1 TRBJ2-5 - TRBV5-1 CASSLHGQGRETQYF
TRBD1 TRBJ2-1 - TRBV19 CATADRASYNEQFF
TRBD2 TRBJ2-1 - TRBV2 CASRAGLAGVSNEQFF
TRBD2 TRBJ2-5 - TRBV19 CASSIAGVRETQYF
TRBD2 TRBJ2-1 - TRBV5-5 CASSRGTSGRRVGHEQFF
- TRBJ2-7 - TRBV6-5 CASSPGLSSYEQYF
TRBD1 TRBJ1-1 - TRBV7-3 CASSLQGDTEAFF
TRBD1 TRBJ2-1 - TRBV6-5 CASRRGPTLPNEQFF
- TRBJ2-1 - TRBV7-9 CASSLGLLLSSYNEQFF
- TRBJ2-7 - TRBV10-1 CATTSAAYEQYF
- TRBJ2-7 - TRBV30 CAWSVSVEQYF
- TRBJ1-3 - TRBV9 CASSFLVDSGNTIYF
- TRBJ2-5 - TRBV7-9 CASRNGPQETQYF
TRBD1 TRBJ2-7 - TRBV27 CASSPQGAEQYF
- TRBJ2-3 - TRBV29-1 CSVVPREWGSTDTQYF
- TRBJ2-5 - TRBV7-2 CASSFGQETQYF
- TRBJ1-3 - TRBV29-1 CSAWDFSGNTIYF
- TRBJ1-1 once TRBV6-1 CASMFGTTNTEAFF
- TRBJ2-5 - TRBV4-1 CASSQGEGGGETQYF
- TRBJ1-1 - TRBV9 CASSVLAGPAFF
TRBD2 TRBJ2-7 - TRBV13 CASSLGLAGGEQYF
- TRBJ1-1 - TRBV28 CASSYGGSSEAFF
- TRBJ2-7 - TRBV5-6 CASSPWTFLSYEQYF